The clone carrying this TCR beta chain has only a few counts. Its cognate antigen is unknown. Expressed TCRB transcripts were sequenced after all isolated RNA was converted to cDNA. TCRdb keeps only in-frame clones here, not all; method: immunoSEQ multiplex PCR. The repertoire includes 310,000 or so clones, roughly a tenth of them detected once, and 1% sits in the top ten. CD45RO/CCR7/CD25/CD127/CD95/CD27 sorting isolated CD4+ naive, central memory, regulatory and stem cell-like memory cells. The sample is drawn from a study of beta chain features in type 1 diabetes. Overall study results and limits: Moderate yet significant TCRB CDR3 shortening was seen in Type 1 diabetes patients in all four CD4+ subsets. Since sequencing was performed on cDNA, cells with high TCR expression could be over-represented. Diminished insertions and augmented deletions at VDJ junctions characterized type 1 diabetes patients. PCR might favor shorter templates, equally in patients and controls.

The source is a man aged 25 to 40 with type 1 diabetes. Sample: central memory CD4+ T cells from blood.

In DNA, the CDR3 is TGTGCCAGCAGTGACTTGACAGGGGTCTCCTACGAGCAGTACTTC. Its protein product is CASSDLTGVSYEQYF. The chain uses TRBV6-1 and TRBJ2-7; TRBD1 matches 8 bases. The V and J ends lost 3 bases and 0 bases, in that order; junction bases with no gene match: 4. This CDR3 has 15 residues. CDR1 MNHNS and CDR2 SASEGT come from the germline V gene.